These 15 T cell receptor beta chains were all obtained from the same sample, sequenced in a study of regulatory T cells in long-lasting Graves disease. HTBI primers from iRepertoire and Arm-PCR of CDR3 regions yielded the TCR beta libraries. TCRdb used MiXCR to reprocess the multiplex PCR reads, holding one entry per CDR3 protein. The table includes 550,000 or so distinct CDR3 sequences, about 12% detected once. This sample's time point: newly diagnosed GD, antithyroid drugs for less than 3 months. Scientists built the TCR library using RNA that was extracted from PBMCs. This sample also appeared in a second study, on T cells in Graves' hyperthyroidism and ophthalmopathy.

Sequenced here: peripheral blood mononuclear cells (PBMCs), sampled at new diagnosis, from a patient treated with antithyroid drugs. The receptors were gathered from a woman younger than 45 with Graves disease.

The chain carries TRBV20-1 and TRBJ2-7; 7 bases match TRBD1. J lost 4 bases, V lost 7 bases, and 10 bases had no gene match. The CDR3 spans 13 residues. Germline-derived CDR1 and CDR2 are DFQATT and SNEGSKA (reference sequence). The CDR3 coding sequence is TGCAGTGGAGAAAGACAGGGCCCTTACGAGCAGTACTTC. This sequence encodes CSGERQGPYEQYF.

This clonotype has a count of ten or more. This chain uses TRBV15 with TRBJ2-7, with 8 bases identical to TRBD1. Germline loops: CDR1 LNHNV, CDR2 YYDKDF (reference sequence). J gave up 6 bases and V 0 bases, and 10 bases lay outside the gene matches. The CDR3 has 16 amino acids. The CDR3 sequence: CATSRDLETGATEQYF. The CDR3 DNA reads TGTGCCACCAGCAGAGATCTCGAGACAGGGGCTACCGAGCAGTACTTC.

A word on this clonotype: Being one base from a much bigger clone, this may be a read error. The chain recombines TRBV12-3 or TRBV12-4 with TRBJ2-2; D unclear. Between the trimmed V and J ends, which lost 10 bases and 3 bases, there was a span of 9 bases. The CDR3 runs to 12 residues. CDR3 in amino acids: CATSPDTGELFF. CDR3 nucleotide sequence: TGTGCCACCTCTCCAGACACCGGGGAGCTGTTTTTT.

The chain is built from TRBV30 and TRBJ2-1, with D unresolved. CDR3 length: 11 amino acids. Per the germline V gene, CDR1 is GTSNPN and CDR2 is SVGIG (reference sequence). Trimming removed 6 bases from V and 6 bases from J, with 9 bases in between. The CDR3 protein is CACSQSNEQFF. CDR3 DNA: TGTGCCTGTTCACAGAGCAATGAGCAGTTCTTC.

This clonotype was picked up many times. The J gene is TRBJ1-4, the V gene TRBV27; D unresolved. Germline CDR1 is MNHEY and CDR2 is SMNVEV (reference sequence). CDR3 size: 13 residues. The germline V and J ends were trimmed by 8 bases and 0 bases, with 7 bases remaining between them. The CDR3 spells CASRATTNEKLFF. In nucleotides, the CDR3 is TGTGCCAGCCGGGCAACAACTAATGAAAAACTGTTTTTT.

This clonotype was seen at least ten times. The rearrangement links TRBV7-6 to TRBJ2-5; TRBD2 matches at 7 bases. The CDR3 contains 16 residues. Germline-derived CDR1 and CDR2 are SGHVS and FNYEAQ. V dropped 3 bases and J dropped 1; count of bases not matched to a gene: 8. The CDR3 DNA reads TGTGCCAGCAGCTTCGGGAGCGGGAATATCCAAGAGACCCAGTACTTC. Encoded protein: CASSFGSGNIQETQYF.

In its sample, this clonotype was seen many times. This chain connects TRBV10-3 to TRBJ2-1, with 8 nucleotides matching TRBD2. The germline V gene encodes CDR1 ENHRY and CDR2 SYGVKD. After removal of 5 bases from V and 3 bases from J, the junction contained 12 bases not matched to a gene. The CDR3 runs to 17 residues. The CDR3 loop reads CAISTSSGRRVYNEQFF. CDR3 bases: TGTGCCATCAGTACTTCCAGCGGGAGAAGGGTCTACAATGAGCAGTTCTTC.

This clonotype was counted only a few times. This chain links TRBV2 with TRBJ1-2; D remains ambiguous. The ends were cut back, 8 bases at V and 2 bases at J, with 9 bases in the middle. The germline gives CDR1 SNHLY, CDR2 FYNNEI. The CDR3 totals 12 residues. In nucleotides, the CDR3 is TGTGCCAGCGCAGGTGGAAACTATGGCTACACCTTC. Its protein is CASAGGNYGYTF.

In this sample, this clonotype turned up many times. This chain connects TRBV5-1 to TRBJ1-2; D gene uncertain. CDR3 length equals 15 residues. The V end was cut by 4 bases, the J end by 3 bases, with 16 bases between. The germline V gene has CDR1 SGHRS and CDR2 YFSETQ. The CDR3 region has the DNA TGCGCCAGCAGCCAAGATCCCCAAACGTACTATGGCTACACCTTC. It specifies CASSQDPQTYYGYTF. Variable domain in full (rest from reference TRBV5-1 and TRBJ1-2): KAGVTQTPRYLIKTRGQQVTLSCSPISGHRSVSWYQQTPGQGLQFLFEYFSETQRNKGNFPGRFSGRQFSNSRSEMNVSTLELGDSALYLCASSQDPQTYYGYTFGSGTRLTVV.

This clonotype has a count of ten or more. The chain has TRBV7-3 and TRBJ2-3; D gene unclear. This CDR3 has 14 amino acids. Germline V gene sequence: CDR1 SGHTA, CDR2 FQGTGA. The ends were cut back, 5 bases at V and 0 bases at J, with 9 bases in the middle. The CDR3 DNA follows: TGTGCCAGCAGCCCGTCGTCTAGCACAGATACGCAGTATTTT. It translates to CASSPSSSTDTQYF.

There are many counts of this clonotype. The chain recombines TRBV6-5 with TRBJ1-5; D gene ambiguous. Trimming cost V 0 bases and J 5 bases, with 5 bases left between them. The CDR3 contains 13 residues. CDR1 is MNHEY, CDR2 SVGAGI, per germline. The DNA of the CDR3 is TGTGCCAGCAGTTACTCGATCCATCAGCCCCAGCATTTT. Protein product: CASSYSIHQPQHF.

The chain couples TRBV18 to TRBJ1-1; D gene uncertain. Trimming took off 3 bases at V and 3 bases at J, with 11 bases between the two ends. CDR3 length: 14 residues. The germline gives CDR1 KGHSH, CDR2 LQKENI. This chain's CDR3 is CASSPSGYDTEAFF. The CDR3 DNA sequence: TGTGCCAGCTCACCTTCAGGATACGACACTGAAGCTTTCTTT.

In the case of this clonotype: A read error may explain this, as a much larger clone is one base away. The chain joins TRBV28 to TRBJ2-3; D possibly corresponds to TRBD2 (5 bases). The germline gives CDR1 MDHEN, CDR2 SYDVKM. The CDR3 has 15 amino acids. The V gene lost 2 bases and the J gene lost 1 base, with 10 bases spanning the gap. The CDR3 loop reads CASSLLGGRTDTQYF. The CDR3, as DNA: TGTGCCAGCAGTTTACTGGGCGGGCGCACAGATACGCAGTATTTT.

The chain links TRBV20-1 to TRBJ1-2; D gene ambiguous. Germline V CDR1 and CDR2: DFQATT, SNEGSKA (reference sequence). The CDR3 totals 11 residues. The ends were cut back, 5 bases at V and 2 bases at J, with 6 bases in the middle. Here the CDR3 reads CSAWENYGYTF. CDR3 nucleotide sequence: TGCAGTGCTTGGGAAAACTATGGCTACACCTTC.

In this sample, this clonotype turned up many times. This rearrangement joins TRBV6-1 to TRBJ2-1, with D tentatively TRBD2 (6 bases). V shed 6 bases and J shed 3 bases, with 15 bases lying between them. From germline, CDR1 is MNHNS and CDR2 SASEGT. The CDR3 is made up of 15 amino acids. The CDR3 sequence: CASSPRGSGYNEQFF. The CDR3 nucleotides read TGTGCCAGCAGCCCACGGGGTAGCGGCTACAATGAGCAGTTCTTC.